This is a list of T cell receptor beta chains from one sample in a study of T-cell reconstitution after alpha-beta-depleted transplantation in children. TCRdb called the PCR reads again in MiXCR, with one record for every CDR3 protein. The sample has around 490,000 distinct CDR3 sequences; roughly an eighth are singletons. Sample: PBMCs, mostly from graft donor cells, taken 180 days after TCRalphabeta/CD19-depleted stem cell transplant. Every receptor here comes from a female patient between 2 and 15 years old who had a stem cell transplant for aplastic anemia, so the T cells may come from the graft donor. Both conserved end residues are part of each CDR3. The D gene is left open where the match is weak. Clone size is stated in some rows and not others, as once, few, many or a class when expanded.

TRBJ2-5	.	few	TRBV14	TGTGCCAGCAGCCAAACGTATCTACAAGAGACCCAGTACTTC	CASSQTYLQETQYF
TRBJ1-4	.	few	TRBV6-6	TGTGCCAGCGGCAGAAGACCTAATGAAAAACTGTTTTTT	CASGRRPNEKLFF
TRBJ2-7	TRBD2	.	TRBV15	TGTGCCACCGGCATAGCGGGAGGGCTTCACGAGCAGTACTTC	CATGIAGGLHEQYF
TRBJ2-7	.	few	TRBV20-1	TGCAGTGCTAGAGACCCCAACGAGCAGTACTTC	CSARDPNEQYF
TRBJ2-1	.	many	TRBV11-3	TGTGCCAGCAGCTTAGAACCGGGACCAGTCTCCTACAATGAGCAGTTCTTC	CASSLEPGPVSYNEQFF
TRBJ2-7	.	.	TRBV28	TGTGCCAGCATCGCGCGGACTTACGAGCAGTACTTC	CASIARTYEQYF
TRBJ1-5	.	.	TRBV12-3/TRBV12-4	TGTGCCAGCAGTTTCAGGGGAGAACAGCCCCAGCATTTT	CASSFRGEQPQHF
TRBJ1-1	.	.	TRBV25-1	TGTGCCACCAGTGATCGCGCTGAAGCTTTCTTT	CATSDRAEAFF
TRBJ2-1	.	few	TRBV27	TGTGCCAGCAGTTTATATTTTTTTTCAAGTTCTCTGTACAATGAGCAGTTCTTC	CASSLYFFSSSLYNEQFF
TRBJ2-1	.	.	TRBV6-2/TRBV6-3	TGTGCCAGCAGTGGAACCCACTCGGGGACCTCTCAGTTCTTC	CASSGTHSGTSQFF
TRBJ2-3	.	many	TRBV7-6	TGTGCCAGCAGCTTAGGTTCCCCACCAGATACGCAGTATTTT	CASSLGSPPDTQYF
TRBJ1-5	.	few	TRBV5-5	TGTGCCAGCAGCCTCGGACCTGGGGTTAATCAGCCCCAGCATTTT	CASSLGPGVNQPQHF
TRBJ2-1	TRBD2	.	TRBV6-5	TGTGCCAGCAGTTACTCGTGGACTAGTGCGAATGAGCAGTTCTTC	CASSYSWTSANEQFF
TRBJ1-4	.	.	TRBV12-5	TGTGCTCGTGGTTTCGGTGGCGGAGGGAATGAAAAACTGTTTTTT	CARGFGGGGNEKLFF
TRBJ2-5	.	few	TRBV7-2	TGTGCCAGCAGCTTAGCGACCCTTGTCCAAGAGACCCAGTACTTC	CASSLATLVQETQYF
TRBJ2-3	TRBD2	once	TRBV4-1	TGCGCCAGCAGCCATAGTAGGGGTAGCGGGAGCCTGGGCACAGATACGCAGTATTTT	CASSHSRGSGSLGTDTQYF
TRBJ1-4	.	.	TRBV7-9	TGTGCCAGCAGCTTTGGCGTGCAAGAAAAACTGTTTTTT	CASSFGVQEKLFF
TRBJ2-4	TRBD2	.	TRBV15	TGTGCCACCAGAGATGTGTCAGCGGGAGAATCCATTCAGTACTTC	CATRDVSAGESIQYF
TRBJ2-5	TRBD1	.	TRBV18	TGTGCCAGCTCCCTCTTCGGACAGGGGATGGAGACCCAGTACTTC	CASSLFGQGMETQYF
TRBJ2-7	TRBD2	few	TRBV3-1	TGTGCCAGCAGCCAAATGGGAGGCGGGAGGCCCACCTACGAGCAGTACTTC	CASSQMGGGRPTYEQYF
TRBJ1-1	.	.	TRBV25-1	TGTGCCAGCAGTGAATATCTTGCGGCAAACACTGAAGCTTTCTTT	CASSEYLAANTEAFF
TRBJ2-7	.	few	TRBV18	TGTGCCAGCTCAACGATGGACGCGGACGTCATTGACTACGAGCAGTACTTC	CASSTMDADVIDYEQYF